The entry that follows covers one T cell receptor (beta chain) sequence. This record comes from a study of blood T cell repertoires in COVID-19. Produced via immunoSEQ multiplex PCR; TCRdb's table is partial and in-frame only. Here the sample spans about 330,000 clones, about 90% being singletons. Losses at the gene ends were 9 bases for V and 1 base for J; bases not matched to a gene: 18. Germline V gene lookup returns CDR1 SNHLY and CDR2 FYNNEI. CDR3 length: 18 residues. This receptor was identified in a man aged 18 to 30 who had recovered from COVID-19. This sequence joins TRBV2 and TRBJ1-1, with 9 bases that match TRBD1. Material: peripheral blood. The CDR3 is CASRLSSGTGSENTEAFF. The CDR3 DNA follows: TGTGCCAGTCGTCTTTCGTCCGGGACAGGGTCCGAGAACACTGAAGCTTTCTTT.